Following are 18 T cell receptor beta chains from one sample sequenced in a study of shared clonotypes between healthy human individuals. Assay used: immunoSEQ multiplex PCR; TCRdb lists only in-frame clones, some missing. In the table there are about 1.1 million clones, 75% to 85% of which are singletons. Sequenced input: memory CD4+ T cells from PBMCs. Subset described: CD45RA-negative fraction. The receptors were gathered from a man aged 18 to 35 in good health. Some clones in this sample may be carry-over from other donors' samples.

The genes are TRBV6-5 and TRBJ1-1; D ambiguous. V was cut by 11 bases and J by 3 bases, with 13 bases left in between. Germline lookup yields CDR1 MNHEY and CDR2 SVGAGI. The CDR3 has 12 amino acids. CDR3 sequence: CAVGLRDTEAFF. Here the CDR3 DNA reads TGTGCCGTCGGGCTCCGGGACACTGAAGCTTTCTTT.

V is TRBV6-1 and J is TRBJ2-2; weak D call: TRBD1 (5 bases). Germline V lookup: CDR1 MNHNS, CDR2 SASEGT. CDR3 length: 14 amino acids. V lost 7 bases, J lost 1 base, and 10 bases lay in between. CDR3: CASTDSLNTGELFF. The CDR3 bases are TGTGCCAGCACCGACAGTCTGAACACCGGGGAGCTGTTTTTT.

The genes are TRBV25-1 and TRBJ2-4; D is uncertain. Trimming pared 2 bases from V and 12 bases from J, leaving 14 bases between. The CDR3 sequence is 13 residues long. The germline V gene has CDR1 MGHDK and CDR2 SYGVNS. Written as DNA, the CDR3 is TGTGCCAGCAGTGAAGCCGCAGGAAGATCTCAGTACTTC. Translation gives CASSEAAGRSQYF. The whole variable domain, filled in from reference TRBV25-1 and TRBJ2-4, reads EADIYQTPRYLVIGTGKKITLECSQTMGHDKMYWYQQDPGMELHLIHYSYGVNSTEKGDLSSESTVSRIRTEHFPLTLESARPSHTSQYLCASSEAAGRSQYFGAGTRLSVL.

This clone was recorded once. The rearrangement links TRBV10-3 to TRBJ2-7; TRBD2 aligns across 8 bases. There are 14 residues in the CDR3. V was pared by 8 bases and J by 0 bases, with 6 bases of the junction left unmatched. Germline V gene data show CDR1 as ENHRY and CDR2 as SYGVKD. CDR3 sequence reads: CAIYREGSSYEQYF. CDR3 DNA sequence: TGTGCCATCTATCGGGAGGGCAGCTCCTACGAGCAGTACTTC.

Points on this clone: The sample carries other DNA sequences with the same CDR3. The genes are TRBV6-5 and TRBJ2-5; D is perhaps TRBD2 (5 bases). In germline, CDR1 is MNHEY, CDR2 SVGAGI. This CDR3 is 14 amino acids long. V lost 0 bases and J 2 bases, leaving 7 bases between the germline ends. The CDR3 sequence is CASSYSRGQETQYF. In nucleotides, the CDR3 is TGTGCCAGCAGTTACTCTCGAGGGCAAGAGACCCAGTACTTC.

This chain joins TRBV27 and TRBJ2-5; 11 bases agree with TRBD2. The CDR3 length is 19 residues. The trim removed 5 bases at V and 4 bases at J, leaving 18 bases unmatched. In germline, CDR1 is MNHEY, CDR2 SMNVEV (reference sequence). Here the CDR3 reads CASSLGLAGGFGRRETQYF. CDR3 DNA sequence: TGTGCCAGCAGTCTCGGACTAGCGGGCGGTTTCGGGAGGAGAGAGACCCAGTACTTC.

V and J are TRBV18 and TRBJ2-5, with unresolved D. The length of the CDR3 is 15 residues. V shed 1 base and J shed 3 bases, with 12 bases lying between them. Germline CDR1 is KGHSH and CDR2 is LQKENI. The CDR3 here is CASSPQGTLKETQYF. The CDR3 bases are TGTGCCAGCTCACCACAGGGCACACTAAAAGAGACCCAGTACTTC.

With respect to this clone: Relative to the germline gene, one junction end is altered; a read error may explain this. Other DNA sequences in this specimen translate into the identical CDR3. J is TRBJ1-2 and V is TRBV6-5; 7 bases fit TRBD1. Germline loops: CDR1 MNHEY, CDR2 SVGAGI. This CDR3 contains 15 residues. CDR3 sequence (DNA): TGCGCCAGCAGTCTAATGGGGACAGCCATGTGGGGCTACACCTTC. It specifies CASSLMGTAMWGYTF.

The chain is built from TRBV6-5 and TRBJ2-5; the match to TRBD2 covers 11 bases. J gave up 7 bases and V 6 bases, and 4 bases lay outside the gene matches. The CDR3 covers 13 residues. Per the germline V gene, CDR1 is MNHEY and CDR2 is SVGAGI. The DNA of the CDR3 is TGTGCCAGCAGATTAGCGGGAGGGGGGACCCAGTACTTC. It encodes CASRLAGGGTQYF.

The chain is built from TRBV4-2 and TRBJ2-7, with 10 bases fitting TRBD1. The CDR3 has 16 amino acids. Germline V gene lookup returns CDR1 LGHNA and CDR2 YNFKEQ. Germline trimming cut 1 base from V and 3 bases from J; bases unmatched to any gene: 6. This chain's CDR3 is CASSQGRGQGSYEQYF. CDR3 in DNA: TGTGCCAGCAGCCAAGGCCGGGGACAGGGGAGCTACGAGCAGTACTTC.

The chain uses TRBV28 and TRBJ1-2; 10 positions agree with TRBD1. After removal of 4 bases from V and 4 bases from J, the junction contained 18 bases not matched to a gene. The CDR3 contains 19 residues. Per the germline V gene, CDR1 is MDHEN and CDR2 is SYDVKM. CDR3 DNA sequence: TGTGCCAGCAGTTCCAACCGTTGGGAGGACAGGGGGAATCGCTATGGCTACACCTTC. The encoded protein is CASSSNRWEDRGNRYGYTF.

V gene TRBV29-1 combines with J gene TRBJ1-1; D is unclear. CDR3 length equals 14 residues. Germline lookup yields CDR1 SQVTM and CDR2 ANQGSEA. V lost 4 bases, J lost 4 bases, and 16 bases lay in between. The CDR3 region has the DNA TGCAGCGTTGCATTGCTGGAGGTGGGCACTGAAGCTTTCTTT. Translating it yields CSVALLEVGTEAFF.

The chain carries TRBV28 and TRBJ2-3, with a weak D call TRBD1 (6 bases). The CDR3 sequence is 15 residues long. CDR1 and CDR2 (germline): MDHEN, SYDVKM. V was trimmed by 5 bases and J by 1 base, leaving 13 bases between them. Here the CDR3 reads CASSPRDTGTDTQYF. In nucleotides, the CDR3 is TGTGCCAGCAGTCCCCGGGACACGGGCACAGATACGCAGTATTTT.

The rearrangement joins TRBV18 to TRBJ2-7; 8 bases line up with TRBD2. The V gene end was trimmed by 6 bases and the J gene end by 6 bases; junction bases not matched to a gene: 10. Germline V CDR1 and CDR2: KGHSH, LQKENI. CDR3 length: 14 amino acids. CDR3 DNA: TGTGCCAGCTCCCCCCGTAGCGGGAAGGGCGAGCAGTACTTC. It specifies CASSPRSGKGEQYF.

The CDR3: CASSSYQPQHF. CDR3 in DNA: TGTGCCAGCAGTTCTTATCAGCCCCAGCATTTT. The chain uses TRBV6-5 and TRBJ1-5, with D unresolved. This CDR3 is built from 11 residues. Per germline, CDR1 MNHEY and CDR2 SVGAGI. Trimming removed 4 bases at V and 5 bases at J, with 3 bases between.

J is TRBJ2-3 and V is TRBV29-1; D gene uncertain. The ends were cut back, 1 base at V and 1 base at J, with 12 bases in the middle. CDR3 size: 15 residues. In germline, CDR1 is SQVTM, CDR2 ANQGSEA. The CDR3 DNA reads TGCAGCGTTGAAGTCTGGGGATTCGGCACAGATACGCAGTATTTT. Protein product: CSVEVWGFGTDTQYF.

The V gene is TRBV21-1, the J gene TRBJ2-1; TRBD1, the table's D call, lacks a check against the DNA. TRBV21-1 represents a pseudogene. This CDR3 comprises 14 residues. CDR3 bases: TGTGCCAGCAGCAACGGTAGGGGATACAATGAGCAGTTCTTC. Its translation: CASSNGRGYNEQFF.

The gene calls are TRBV18 and TRBJ2-1; D might be TRBD2 (5 bases). Looked up from germline, CDR1 is KGHSH and CDR2 is LQKENI. Deletions cut 3 bases from V and 4 bases from J, with 7 bases between. The CDR3 spans 13 residues. The CDR3 loop reads CASSPSEYNEQFF. DNA of the CDR3: TGTGCCAGCTCACCTAGCGAGTACAATGAGCAGTTCTTC.